This T cell receptor beta chain stems from a study of cytomegalovirus exposure and HLA in healthy donors. General study points: Researchers reported that a few CMV-associated chains were confirmed in vitro as CMV antigen-specific.

The germline V gene has CDR1 LGHNA and CDR2 YNFKEQ. Trimming took 0 bases from V and 4 from J, leaving 13 bases between them. CDR3 length: 16 residues. Details on this clone: Its specificity is not known.

Profiling relied on immunoSEQ multiplex PCR, and the TCRdb table lists in-frame clones only, not all of them. The data show 150,000 to 200,000 clones, about 96% seen once. The V gene is TRBV4-2, the J gene TRBJ1-3, with D perhaps matching TRBD1 (5 bases). The sequence was obtained from a woman aged 18-29 years in good health and CMV-seronegative. The sequenced sample was PBMCs. CDR3 DNA sequence: TGTGCCAGCAGCCAAGATTGGGGGACTGCGGGAAACACCATATATTTT. It yields the protein CASSQDWGTAGNTIYF.